This is a list of T cell receptor beta chains from one sample in a study of cytomegalovirus exposure and HLA in healthy donors. Assay used: immunoSEQ multiplex PCR; TCRdb lists only in-frame clones, some missing. In the table there are a few hundred thousand clones, about nine tenths of which are singletons. Specimen: PBMCs. These receptor sequences come from a girl aged 2 to 9 in good health and CMV-seronegative. CDR3s include the opening cysteine and the closing phenylalanine or tryptophan. A D gene is named only where the DNA matches it firmly. Size tells how often a clone was seen (once, few, many) or the class of an expanded clone, and some rows leave it out.

CDR3nt	CDR3aa	j_gene	abundance	v_gene	d_gene
TGTGCCAGCAGCCAAGATCCCCTAACAGGGACTAGCGGGAACTACGAGCAGTACTTC	CASSQDPLTGTSGNYEQYF	TRBJ2-7	NA	TRBV4-2	TRBD2
TGTGCCAGCAGTAGGACAGGGGGAGATGAAAAACTGTTTTTT	CASSRTGGDEKLFF	TRBJ1-4	few	TRBV6-5	TRBD1
TGTGCCAGTCACATCAGTCAGGGTGCCTACGAGCAGTACTTC	CASHISQGAYEQYF	TRBJ2-7	NA	TRBV2	NA
TGTGCCTGGAGTGACGGCGAGCAGTACTTC	CAWSDGEQYF	TRBJ2-7	NA	TRBV30	NA
TGTGCCAGCAGCGCTTCCGGGGGACGCACAGATACGCAGTATTTT	CASSASGGRTDTQYF	TRBJ2-3	once	TRBV6-5	NA
TGCAGTGCTCGATCTAACAATGAGCAGTTCTTC	CSARSNNEQFF	TRBJ2-1	NA	TRBV20-1	NA
TGTGCCTGGAGGGGACTAGCCAAAAACATTCAGTACTTC	CAWRGLAKNIQYF	TRBJ2-4	NA	TRBV30	NA
TGCGCCAGCAGCCGTTACAAATCTAGCACAGATACGCAGTATTTT	CASSRYKSSTDTQYF	TRBJ2-3	NA	TRBV4-1	NA
TGTGCCAGTAGTATATTTAGCGGGAGGGCCCTCTCTGGGGCCAACGTCCTGACTTTC	CASSIFSGRALSGANVLTF	TRBJ2-6	NA	TRBV19	TRBD2
TGTGCCAGCAGCTTCACAGGGGCTGGGGCCAACGTCCTGACTTTC	CASSFTGAGANVLTF	TRBJ2-6	NA	TRBV11-2	TRBD1
TGTGCCAGCAGTGGCCCACAGGGGGCGACGTACGAGCAGTACTTC	CASSGPQGATYEQYF	TRBJ2-7	NA	TRBV2	TRBD1
TGTGCCAGCAGTCCCGAAAATTCTTACTTTGAAGCTTTCTTT	CASSPENSYFEAFF	TRBJ1-1	once	TRBV14	NA
TGTGCCAGCTCAAAAACGGGACAGGGGGCGAACACTGAAGCTTTCTTT	CASSKTGQGANTEAFF	TRBJ1-1	NA	TRBV18	TRBD1
TGTGCTAGTGGTTACCCTCTGGCGGGTCCGCGGAATGAGCAGTTCTTC	CASGYPLAGPRNEQFF	TRBJ2-1	NA	TRBV12-5	NA
TGTGCCAGCAGCTCAGACCTGGACAGCCAAGAGACCCAGTACTTC	CASSSDLDSQETQYF	TRBJ2-5	once	TRBV9	NA
TGTGCCAGTAGTATAGGCGGGAGAGGGGACAATGAGCAGTTCTTC	CASSIGGRGDNEQFF	TRBJ2-1	NA	TRBV19	TRBD2
TGTGCCAGCTGTAACGGGAACTCCTACGAGCAGTACTTC	CASCNGNSYEQYF	TRBJ2-7	NA	TRBV2	NA
TGTGCCAGCAGTTACTCAAATAGCGCCACTAGGCCGCAGTATTTT	CASSYSNSATRPQYF	TRBJ2-3	few	TRBV6-5	NA
TGTGCCAGCAGCTTATCAGGACAGTACACTGAAGCTTTCTTT	CASSLSGQYTEAFF	TRBJ1-1	once	TRBV11-3	NA
TGTGCCAGCAGCCTCCTAGCGGGGGGGGCTGATACGCAGTATTTT	CASSLLAGGADTQYF	TRBJ2-3	NA	TRBV7-8	TRBD2
TGTGCCAGCAGCTTGGGGCCTCTTAAGAGTGGCTACACCTTC	CASSLGPLKSGYTF	TRBJ1-2	NA	TRBV7-8	NA
TGTGCCTGGAGGACCGAACGACAGGGTTTCTACGAGCAGTACTTC	CAWRTERQGFYEQYF	TRBJ2-7	NA	TRBV30	TRBD1
TGCGCCAGCAGCTTGGCCGGACTAGCGGGGACGTCCTATTTGCCCAGCTCCTACAATGAGCAGTTCTTC	CASSLAGLAGTSYLPSSYNEQFF	TRBJ2-1	once	TRBV5-1	TRBD2
TGCGCCAGCAGCAAGGGACAGGGGAATGAAAAACTGTTTTTT	CASSKGQGNEKLFF	TRBJ1-4	NA	TRBV5-1	TRBD1
TGTGCCGTTGTACAGGGAACAAATAGCAATCAGCCCCAGCATTTT	CAVVQGTNSNQPQHF	TRBJ1-5	NA	TRBV6-1	NA
TGTGCCAGCAGCGCGCGGGGGGCTCTCTTAGAGACCCAGTACTTC	CASSARGALLETQYF	TRBJ2-5	NA	TRBV9	TRBD2
TGTGCCAGCAGCAAGGGGACTAGCGGGGGGGTGGAGACCCAGTACTTC	CASSKGTSGGVETQYF	TRBJ2-5	NA	TRBV5-4	TRBD2
TGTGCAAGTCGCTTAGCAAGGGTAGCGGGGCCGTACCAAGAGACCCAGTACTTC	CASRLARVAGPYQETQYF	TRBJ2-5	NA	TRBV12-2	NA
TGTGCCAGCAGTCCAGCCCTGAGGACAGGGGGTGAAAAACTGTTTTTT	CASSPALRTGGEKLFF	TRBJ1-4	NA	TRBV27	TRBD1